These 8 T cell receptor beta chains were all obtained from the same sample, sequenced in a study of blood T cell repertoires in COVID-19. Assay: immunoSEQ multiplex PCR; the TCRdb copy retains only in-frame clones and omits some. The data hold around 240,000 clones, with around 90% observed a single time. Sequences were obtained from PBMCs or T cells enriched from blood (not recorded which). The receptors come from a man between 45 and 60 years old who had been exposed to COVID-19.

This sequence joins TRBV10-3 and TRBJ1-2; no reliable D call. From germline, CDR1 is ENHRY and CDR2 SYGVKD. V lost 6 bases, J lost 5 bases, and 16 bases lay in between. The CDR3 totals 14 residues. The DNA for the CDR3 is TGTGCCATCAGCCCGGTCCACCTTTCATATGGCTACACCTTC. Its translation: CAISPVHLSYGYTF.

This clone was detected once. The gene calls are TRBV6-5 and TRBJ1-5; D is uncertain. Germline-derived CDR1 and CDR2 are MNHEY and SVGAGI. CDR3 length: 14 residues. V gave up 5 bases and J gave up 0 bases, with 8 bases separating them. The CDR3 nucleotides read TGTGCCAGCAGTCGCAGTTATAGCAATCAGCCCCAGCATTTT. It yields the protein CASSRSYSNQPQHF.

The V and J genes are TRBV5-1 and TRBJ2-3; possibly TRBD2 for D (5 bases). The CDR3 covers 14 residues. Germline assignment: CDR1 SGHRS and CDR2 YFSETQ. V lost 5 bases and J lost 6, with 16 bases in between. CDR3 DNA: TGCGCCAGCAGAGAGAGCGGCCTCGCGGATACGCAGTATTTT. Translation gives CASRESGLADTQYF.

This rearrangement joins TRBV18 to TRBJ2-1, with 10 bases matching TRBD2. The germline V gene encodes CDR1 KGHSH and CDR2 LQKENI. V shed 0 bases, J shed 4 bases, and the junction held 3 bases outside the gene matches. The CDR3 runs 16 residues. The CDR3 spells CASSPPLLAGYNEQFF. The CDR3 bases are TGTGCCAGCTCACCACCGCTACTAGCGGGGTACAATGAGCAGTTCTTC.

The chain couples TRBV11-3 to TRBJ2-2, with D possibly being TRBD2 (5 bases). The CDR3 runs 16 residues. Germline V lookup: CDR1 SGHNT, CDR2 YENEEA. The V end was cut by 8 bases, the J end by 0 bases, with 16 bases between. The CDR3 coding sequence is TGTGCCAGCTCCCTGAGGGTTACAACGAACACCGGGGAGCTGTTTTTT. Protein: CASSLRVTTNTGELFF.

This chain joins TRBV5-4 and TRBJ1-4; D gene ambiguous. Deletions cut 3 bases from V and 9 bases from J, with 15 bases between. The CDR3 is 14 residues long. Germline CDR1 reads SGHNT; CDR2 reads YYREEE (reference sequence). In DNA form, the CDR3 reads TGTGCCAGCAGCTCCGTGGAAAGCGAGCAAAAACTGTTTTTT. This encodes CASSSVESEQKLFF.

This clone has more than one count but fewer than ten. The CDR3 here is CASSPGTVYYNSPLHF. In DNA, the CDR3 is TGCGCCAGCAGCCCTGGGACAGTCTACTATAATTCACCCCTCCACTTT. The rearrangement joins TRBV5-1 to TRBJ1-6, with TRBD1 matching 7 bases. The V segment lost 4 bases and the J segment 3 bases; nucleotides outside the gene matches: 7. The CDR3 contains 16 residues. Germline V gene data show CDR1 as SGHRS and CDR2 as YFSETQ.

The chain uses TRBV28 and TRBJ1-5; 7 nucleotides align to TRBD1. The CDR3 length is 15 residues. J gave up 3 bases and V 6 bases, and 8 bases lay outside the gene matches. Germline V lookup: CDR1 MDHEN, CDR2 SYDVKM. The CDR3: CASRPTGANNQPQHF. The CDR3 DNA sequence: TGTGCCAGCAGACCTACAGGGGCGAACAATCAGCCCCAGCATTTT.